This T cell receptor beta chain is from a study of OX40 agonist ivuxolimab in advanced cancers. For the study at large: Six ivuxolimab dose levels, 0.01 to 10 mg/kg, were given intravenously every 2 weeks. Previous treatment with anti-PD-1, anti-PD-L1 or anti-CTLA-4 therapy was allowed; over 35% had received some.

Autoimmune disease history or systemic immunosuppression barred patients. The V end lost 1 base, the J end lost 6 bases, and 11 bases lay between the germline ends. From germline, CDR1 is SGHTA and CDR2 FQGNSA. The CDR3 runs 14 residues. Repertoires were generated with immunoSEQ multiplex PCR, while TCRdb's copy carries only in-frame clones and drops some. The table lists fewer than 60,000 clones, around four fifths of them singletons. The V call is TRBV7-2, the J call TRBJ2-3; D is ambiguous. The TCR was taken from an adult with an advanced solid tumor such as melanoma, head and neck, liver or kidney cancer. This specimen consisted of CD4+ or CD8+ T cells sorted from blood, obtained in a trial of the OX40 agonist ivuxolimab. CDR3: CASSLGTESDTQYF. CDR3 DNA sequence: TGTGCCAGCAGCTTAGGGACCGAGAGCGATACGCAGTATTTT.